Presented here are 16 T cell receptor beta chains from one specimen sequenced in a study of beta chain features in type 1 diabetes. Study-level points and caveats: There was a moderate but significant shortening of TCRB CDR3s in all four CD4+ subsets of Type 1 diabetes patients.

What was sequenced were expressed TCRB transcripts, since all of the isolated RNA had been reverse transcribed. Libraries were prepared by immunoSEQ multiplex PCR; TCRdb keeps only in-frame clonotypes and omits some of them. In the table there are about 170,000 clones, 7.8% of which are singletons. The antigens these receptors bind are not known. Sequencing was carried out using central memory CD4+ T cells from blood. The receptor set was obtained from a woman aged 40 to 49 with type 1 diabetes.

The rearrangement links TRBV7-6 to TRBJ2-5; unclear D gene. The V gene lost 5 bases and the J gene lost 2 bases, with 9 bases spanning the gap. CDR3 size: 13 residues. Germline-derived CDR1 and CDR2 are SGHVS and FNYEAQ. The CDR3 loop is CASSRGLQETQYF. DNA for the CDR3: TGTGCCAGCAGCCGTGGCTTACAAGAGACCCAGTACTTC.

The rearrangement links TRBV11-1 to TRBJ2-7, with a tentative D call TRBD1 (5 bases). Trimming left V 7 bases short and J 4 bases short, with 20 bases between. The CDR3 covers 15 residues. Germline V gene sequence: CDR1 SGHAT, CDR2 FQDESV (reference sequence). The CDR3 DNA reads TGTGCCAGCATGGGTAGTGGACAAAAACGATACGAGCAGTACTTC. Its translation is CASMGSGQKRYEQYF. Full variable domain (rest looked up from reference TRBV11-1 and TRBJ2-7): EAEVAQSPRYKITEKSQAVAFWCDPISGHATLYWYRQILGQGPELLVQFQDESVVDDSQLPKDRFSAERLKGVDSTLKIQPAELGDSAMYLCASMGSGQKRYEQYFGPGTRLTVT.

The CDR3 is CASSFDRDYEQFF. For the CDR3, the DNA is TGTGCCAGCAGCTTTGACAGGGACTATGAGCAGTTCTTC. This chain joins TRBV7-9 and TRBJ2-1, with D possibly matching TRBD1 (7 bases). This CDR3 is built from 13 residues. The germline V and J ends were trimmed by 3 bases and 8 bases, with 11 bases remaining between them. Germline V CDR1 and CDR2: SEHNR, FQNEAQ (reference sequence).

The CDR3 loop reads CSVEVTGVETQYF. In DNA form, the CDR3 reads TGCAGCGTTGAGGTGACAGGGGTAGAGACCCAGTACTTC. The J gene is TRBJ2-5, the V gene TRBV29-1, with 8 nucleotides matching TRBD1. This CDR3 is 13 amino acids long. Germline V gene lookup returns CDR1 SQVTM and CDR2 ANQGSEA. V was clipped by 3 bases and J by 4 bases; unmatched bases: 4.

This chain connects TRBV2 to TRBJ2-5; a possible D gene is TRBD2 (6 bases). The CDR3 contains 13 residues. Trimming took off 7 bases at V and 4 bases at J, with 13 bases between the two ends. The V gene's germline CDR1 is SNHLY and CDR2 FYNNEI. DNA for the CDR3: TGTGCCAGCAACTATGCGGAGGGAGAGACCCAGTACTTC. Amino acid sequence: CASNYAEGETQYF. Drawing the rest from reference TRBV2 and TRBJ2-5, the complete variable domain is EPEVTQTPSHQVTQMGQEVILRCVPISNHLYFYWYRQILGQKVEFLVSFYNNEISEKSEIFDDQFSVERPDGSNFTLKIRSTKLEDSAMYFCASNYAEGETQYFGPGTRLLVL.

This chain uses TRBV9 with TRBJ2-2; 7 nucleotides agree with TRBD2. Germline CDR1 and CDR2: SGDLS and YYNGEE. After removal of 4 bases from V and 3 bases from J, the junction contained 9 bases not matched to a gene. This CDR3 has 16 residues. CDR3 in DNA: TGTGCCAGCAGCCCTAGGGGAGGGGTATACACCGGGGAGCTGTTTTTT. It specifies CASSPRGGVYTGELFF. Based on the CDR3 plus reference TRBV9 and TRBJ2-2, the full variable domain is DSGVTQTPKHLITATGQRVTLRCSPRSGDLSVYWYQQSLDQGLQFLIQYYNGEERAKGNILERFSAQQFPDLHSELNLSSLELGDSALYFCASSPRGGVYTGELFFGEGSRLTVL.

Only a few counts were recorded for this clone. V usage is TRBV7-9 and J usage is TRBJ2-7, with TRBD2 matching over 7 bases. The V and J ends lost 4 bases and 4 bases, in that order; junction bases with no gene match: 4. The germline CDR1 and CDR2 sequences are SEHNR and FQNEAQ (reference sequence). The CDR3 is 13 amino acids. The CDR3 sequence is CASSYGGGYEQYF. The DNA of the CDR3 is TGTGCCAGCAGCTATGGGGGGGGTTACGAGCAGTACTTC.

At least ten counts were recorded for this clone. V gene TRBV5-1 combines with J gene TRBJ2-5; D remains ambiguous. V was trimmed by 1 base and J by 3 bases, leaving 7 bases between them. The length of the CDR3 is 13 residues. The V gene's germline CDR1 is SGHRS and CDR2 YFSETQ. As DNA, the CDR3 is TGCGCCAGCAGCTTGCGAGTAGAAGAGACCCAGTACTTC. Translated: CASSLRVEETQYF.

This clone was seen only a few times. This chain connects TRBV30 to TRBJ1-4, with D hard to call. The V and J ends lost 1 base and 0 bases respectively, with 15 bases between them. The CDR3 loop spans 17 amino acids. Germline assignment: CDR1 GTSNPN and CDR2 SVGIG (reference sequence). CDR3 in amino acids: CAWSGEGRGTTNEKLFF. Here the CDR3 DNA reads TGTGCCTGGAGTGGGGAAGGGAGAGGGACAACTAATGAAAAACTGTTTTTT.

A few counts support this clone. The chain carries TRBV5-1 and TRBJ2-5; D might be TRBD1 (6 bases). The CDR3 contains 14 residues. Germline V gene sequence: CDR1 SGHRS, CDR2 YFSETQ. V shed 1 base and J shed 3 bases, with 10 bases lying between them. CDR3: CASSLRGNEETQYF. The CDR3 nucleotides are TGCGCCAGCAGCTTGAGGGGGAACGAAGAGACCCAGTACTTC.

This sequence joins TRBV29-1 and TRBJ1-1; tentative D call: TRBD1 (5 bases). Germline assignment: CDR1 SQVTM and CDR2 ANQGSEA. This CDR3 has 10 residues. V was clipped by 6 bases and J by 11 bases, with 13 bases between them. The CDR3 region has the DNA TGCAGCGTAGGGCAGGGAATCGCTTTCTTT. Translating gives CSVGQGIAFF.

The table lists this clone with a few counts. CDR3 DNA: TGCGCCAGCAGCCCTACTAGCGGGGTTCTCTCCGAGCAGTACTTC. Translation: CASSPTSGVLSEQYF. The rearrangement links TRBV5-1 to TRBJ2-7; 10 bases line up with TRBD2. This CDR3 region has 15 residues. V shed 4 bases and J 6 bases; nucleotides not matched to a gene: 10. CDR1 is SGHRS, CDR2 YFSETQ, per germline.

This clone was counted between two and nine times. This chain joins TRBV25-1 and TRBJ1-4; D might be TRBD1 (6 bases). The CDR3 runs to 15 residues. Germline CDR1 is MGHDK and CDR2 is SYGVNS. Trimming left V 4 bases short and J 8 bases short, with 17 bases between. CDR3 amino acids: CASSGGGGAREKLFF. The CDR3 DNA follows: TGTGCCAGCAGTGGCGGGGGCGGAGCGCGAGAAAAACTGTTTTTT.

This clone was seen more than once but under ten times. The V call is TRBV6-1, the J call TRBJ1-1, with D uncertain. There are 12 residues in the CDR3. CDR1 and CDR2 (germline): MNHNS, SASEGT. The germline V and J ends were trimmed by 3 bases and 1 base, with 3 bases remaining between them. The CDR3 spells CASSDSNTEAFF. The DNA of the CDR3 is TGTGCCAGCAGTGACTCGAACACTGAAGCTTTCTTT.

The chain combines TRBV28 with TRBJ1-5; a weak D match, TRBD1 (6 bases). The germline CDR1 and CDR2 sequences are MDHEN and SYDVKM. The V gene lost 8 bases and the J gene lost 4 bases, with 12 bases spanning the gap. CDR3 length: 13 residues. As DNA, the CDR3 is TGTGCCAGCCGTAGGGGGATAAATCAGCCCCAGCATTTT. This gives the protein CASRRGINQPQHF.

This clone was seen more than once but under ten times. The chain has TRBV5-1 and TRBJ2-1, with TRBD2 matching 8 bases. The CDR3 extends over 15 amino acids. Germline V CDR1 and CDR2: SGHRS, YFSETQ. Trimming took 4 bases from V and 7 from J; bases not matched to a gene: 10. This CDR3 is CASSGLTGGPNEQFF. CDR3 bases: TGCGCCAGCAGCGGACTGACGGGAGGGCCGAATGAGCAGTTCTTC.